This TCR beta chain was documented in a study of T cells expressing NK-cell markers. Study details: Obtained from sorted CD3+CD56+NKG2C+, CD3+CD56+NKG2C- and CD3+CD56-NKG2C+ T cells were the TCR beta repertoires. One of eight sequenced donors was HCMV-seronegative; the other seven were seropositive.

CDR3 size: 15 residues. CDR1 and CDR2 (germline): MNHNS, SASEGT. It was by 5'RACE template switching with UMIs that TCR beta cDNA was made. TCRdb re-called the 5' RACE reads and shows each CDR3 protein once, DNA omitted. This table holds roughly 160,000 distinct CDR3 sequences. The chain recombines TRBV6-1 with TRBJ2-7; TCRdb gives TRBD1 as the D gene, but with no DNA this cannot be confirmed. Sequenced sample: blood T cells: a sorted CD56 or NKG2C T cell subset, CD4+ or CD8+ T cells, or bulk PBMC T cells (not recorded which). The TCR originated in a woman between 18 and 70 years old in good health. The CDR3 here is CASSEPGRSSYEQYF.